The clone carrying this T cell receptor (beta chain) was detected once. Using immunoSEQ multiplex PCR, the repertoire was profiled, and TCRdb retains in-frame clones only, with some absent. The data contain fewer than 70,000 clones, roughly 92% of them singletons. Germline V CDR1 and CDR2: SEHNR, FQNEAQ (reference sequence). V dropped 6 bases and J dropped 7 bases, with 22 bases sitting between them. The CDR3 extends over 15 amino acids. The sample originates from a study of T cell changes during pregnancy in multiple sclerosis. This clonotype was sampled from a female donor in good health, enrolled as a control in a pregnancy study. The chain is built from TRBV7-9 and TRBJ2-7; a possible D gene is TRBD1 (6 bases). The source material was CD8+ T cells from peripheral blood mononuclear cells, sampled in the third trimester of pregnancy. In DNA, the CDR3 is TGTGCCAGCAGACTCTCGGGACAAGGAATTGAAGAGCAGTACTTC. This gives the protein CASRLSGQGIEEQYF.